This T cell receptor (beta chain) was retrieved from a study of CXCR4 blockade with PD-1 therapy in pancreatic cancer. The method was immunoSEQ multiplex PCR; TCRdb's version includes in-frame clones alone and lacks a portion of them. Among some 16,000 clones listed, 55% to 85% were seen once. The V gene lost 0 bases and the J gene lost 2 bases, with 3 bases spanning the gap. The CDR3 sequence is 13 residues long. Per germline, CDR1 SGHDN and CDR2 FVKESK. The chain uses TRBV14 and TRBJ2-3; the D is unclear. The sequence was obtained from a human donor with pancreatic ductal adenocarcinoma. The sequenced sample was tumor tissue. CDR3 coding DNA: TGTGCCAGCAGCCAAGAGTACACAGATACGCAGTATTTT. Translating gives CASSQEYTDTQYF.